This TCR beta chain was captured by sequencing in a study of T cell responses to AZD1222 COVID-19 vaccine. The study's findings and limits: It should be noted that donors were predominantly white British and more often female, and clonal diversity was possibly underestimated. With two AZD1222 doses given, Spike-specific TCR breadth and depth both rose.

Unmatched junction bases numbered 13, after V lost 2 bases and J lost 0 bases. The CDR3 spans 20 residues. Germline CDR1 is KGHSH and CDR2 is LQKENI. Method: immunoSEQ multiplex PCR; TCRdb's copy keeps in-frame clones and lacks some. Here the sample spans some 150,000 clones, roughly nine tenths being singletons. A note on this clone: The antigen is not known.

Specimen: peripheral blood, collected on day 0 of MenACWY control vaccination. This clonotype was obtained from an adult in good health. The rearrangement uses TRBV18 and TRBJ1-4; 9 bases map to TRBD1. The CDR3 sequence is CASSPLGVGQGTATNEKLFF. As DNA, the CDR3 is TGTGCCAGCTCACCATTGGGGGTCGGACAGGGGACCGCAACTAATGAAAAACTGTTTTTT.